Given below is one TCR beta chain in context. Its cognate antigen is unknown. The data originate from a study of cytomegalovirus exposure and HLA in healthy donors. Study conclusions and caveats: Usually a TCR sequence was rare, but some public TCRs were found in many donors. Later on, an analysis showed TCR association rates differing by HLA locus, with DRB1 the most and HLA-C the fewest. V- and J-gene trimming in TCR beta was tied to a missense DCLRE1C variant by an analysis performed later.

The PCR used 60 Vbeta and 13 Jbeta primers. Profiling relied on immunoSEQ multiplex PCR, and the TCRdb table lists in-frame clones only, not all of them. Among approximately 180,000 clones listed, under 85% were seen once. Each of the donors was a healthy bone marrow donor. CDR3 length: 14 amino acids. V was cut by 3 bases and J by 6 bases, with 15 bases left in between. From germline, CDR1 is MNHNS and CDR2 SASEGT. The gene calls are TRBV6-1 and TRBJ2-7; TRBD1 might be the D (6 bases). Sequencing input: PBMCs. The origin of this receptor is a male donor in good health and CMV-seronegative. The CDR3 nucleotides are TGTGCCAGCAGTGACCCCCCGGACAGTCCCGAGCAGTACTTC. Translating it yields CASSDPPDSPEQYF.